These 21 T cell receptor beta chains came from one sample sequenced in a study of identical twins. TCRdb processed the 5' RACE reads anew with MiXCR; each CDR3 protein has one entry. The table has about 340,000 distinct CDR3 sequences, roughly 9% seen once. What was sequenced was naive T cells sorted from blood. These receptors all come from a woman aged 50 to 60 in good health.

The chain has TRBV4-1 and TRBJ2-2, with 7 bases identical to TRBD2. The CDR3 has 16 amino acids. The V segment lost 1 base and the J segment 0 bases; nucleotides outside the gene matches: 2. Germline CDR1 is MGHRA and CDR2 is YSYEKL. As DNA, the CDR3 is TGCGCCAGCAGCCAAGCTAGCGGCGCGAACACCGGGGAGCTGTTTTTT. Protein product: CASSQASGANTGELFF.

V is TRBV6-5 and J is TRBJ2-1; 7 nucleotides align to TRBD1. The V and J ends lost 4 bases and 8 bases, in that order; junction bases with no gene match: 11. Germline CDR1 MNHEY, CDR2 SVGAGI. CDR3 size: 15 residues. The DNA for the CDR3 is TGTGCCAGCAGTTTATCCAGGGGGAAGGTACATGAGCAGTTCTTC. Its protein is CASSLSRGKVHEQFF.

In its sample, this clonotype was seen many times. This chain joins TRBV20-1 and TRBJ1-1, with D perhaps TRBD1 (6 bases). From germline, CDR1 is DFQATT and CDR2 SNEGSKA (reference sequence). The V end lost 3 bases, the J end lost 0 bases, and 17 bases lay between the germline ends. The CDR3 runs to 16 residues. This CDR3 reads CSASQQGTLMNTEAFF. The DNA of the CDR3 is TGCAGTGCTAGTCAACAGGGAACCCTCATGAACACTGAAGCTTTCTTT.

This clonotype was observed a handful of times. The chain combines TRBV6-1 with TRBJ2-7; no definite D call. Trimming removed 1 base at V and 0 bases at J, with 1 base between. Germline V CDR1 and CDR2: MNHNS, SASEGT. This CDR3 is 12 amino acids long. CDR3 sequence: CASSEVSYEQYV. CDR3 sequence (DNA): TGTGCCAGCAGTGAAGTCTCCTACGAGCAGTACGTC.

This clonotype was observed a few times. The V and J genes are TRBV28 and TRBJ2-3, with D perhaps TRBD1 (5 bases). The V gene lost 3 bases and the J gene lost 4 bases, with 11 bases spanning the gap. This CDR3 spans 14 amino acids. In germline, CDR1 is MDHEN, CDR2 SYDVKM. The CDR3 DNA reads TGTGCCAGCAGTTTGGGGCAGGGATCAGATACGCAGTATTTT. Translation gives CASSLGQGSDTQYF.

The chain employs TRBV7-2 and TRBJ1-2, with D perhaps TRBD1 (6 bases). Germline V gene lookup returns CDR1 SGHTA and CDR2 FQGNSA. The CDR3 consists of 14 residues. The V gene lost 5 bases and the J gene lost 2 bases, with 12 bases spanning the gap. The CDR3 DNA reads as TGTGCCAGCAGCCACACAACAGGGAACTATGGCTACACCTTC. Residues: CASSHTTGNYGYTF.

The table lists this clonotype with a few counts. V gene TRBV7-9 combines with J gene TRBJ2-1; 12 bases align to TRBD2. Trimming took 11 bases from V and 6 from J; bases not matched to a gene: 2. The CDR3 contains 12 residues. CDR1 and CDR2 (germline): SEHNR, FQNEAQ (reference sequence). Here the CDR3 reads CAGTSGSNEQFF. Here the CDR3 DNA reads TGTGCCGGGACTAGCGGGTCCAATGAGCAGTTCTTC.

This clonotype was observed many times. The rearrangement links TRBV11-3 to TRBJ2-1; D unresolved. V was shortened by 4 bases and J by 0 bases, with 13 bases between the two germline ends. This CDR3 contains 16 residues. CDR1 SGHNT and CDR2 YENEEA come from the germline V gene. The CDR3 nucleotides read TGTGCCAGCAGCTCAAGGGATTTAGGCTCCTACAATGAGCAGTTCTTC. It translates to CASSSRDLGSYNEQFF.

The V gene is TRBV20-1, the J gene TRBJ2-1; 8 bases line up with TRBD2. V gave up 5 bases and J gave up 9 bases; unmatched junction bases: 12. Per the germline V gene, CDR1 is DFQATT and CDR2 is SNEGSKA (reference sequence). This CDR3 contains 14 residues. CDR3 sequence reads: CSAGLALYIIEQFF. The DNA for the CDR3 is TGCAGTGCTGGACTAGCCCTCTATATAATTGAGCAGTTCTTC.

This clonotype was seen a few times. CDR3 loop: CASSFKLAGGLTDTQYF. The CDR3 DNA reads as TGCGCCAGCAGCTTTAAACTAGCGGGAGGTCTCACAGATACGCAGTATTTT. The chain couples TRBV5-1 to TRBJ2-3, with TRBD2 matching over 12 bases. This CDR3 has 17 amino acids. Germline V CDR1 and CDR2: SGHRS, YFSETQ. Germline trimming cut 2 bases from V and 2 bases from J; bases unmatched to any gene: 6. The full variable domain, its missing parts supplied by reference TRBV5-1 and TRBJ2-3, is KAGVTQTPRYLIKTRGQQVTLSCSPISGHRSVSWYQQTPGQGLQFLFEYFSETQRNKGNFPGRFSGRQFSNSRSEMNVSTLELGDSALYLCASSFKLAGGLTDTQYFGPGTRLTVL.

The CDR3 sequence is CSAPDRGPDTQYF. In nucleotides, the CDR3 is TGCAGTGCCCCGGACAGGGGCCCAGATACGCAGTATTTT. The rearrangement links TRBV20-1 to TRBJ2-3; 9 bases align to TRBD1. Looked up from germline, CDR1 is DFQATT and CDR2 is SNEGSKA (reference sequence). The CDR3 length is 13 residues. The J segment lost 4 bases and the V segment lost 6 bases, leaving 5 bases of the junction unmatched.

The chain links TRBV15 to TRBJ2-5; possibly TRBD1 for D (6 bases). CDR1 and CDR2 (germline): LNHNV, YYDKDF (reference sequence). V lost 0 bases to trimming and J lost 3 bases, with 17 bases between them. CDR3 size: 17 residues. The CDR3 region has the DNA TGTGCCACCAGCAGAGATCTTCAGGGGTGGACGGAAGAGACCCAGTACTTC. Translated: CATSRDLQGWTEETQYF. The full variable domain, rest sourced from reference TRBV15 and TRBJ2-5, is DAMVIQNPRYQVTQFGKPVTLSCSQTLNHNVMYWYQQKSSQAPKLLFHYYDKDFNNEADTPDNFQSRRPNTSFCFLDIRSPGLGDTAMYLCATSRDLQGWTEETQYFGPGTRLLVL.

This clonotype was counted between two and nine times. The chain carries TRBV11-2 and TRBJ2-1; D may be TRBD2 (5 bases). The germline V gene has CDR1 SGHAT and CDR2 FQNNGV. This CDR3 comprises 14 residues. With 7 bases removed from V and 9 bases from J, the gap between germline ends came to 19 bases. CDR3 nucleotide sequence: TGTGCCAGCAAAGGACTCACGCCCCCCAGTGAGCAGTTCTTC. Translating gives CASKGLTPPSEQFF.

The chain recombines TRBV6-1 with TRBJ2-2; 10 positions agree with TRBD2. CDR3 length: 16 amino acids. J lost 1 base, V lost 1 base, and 0 bases had no gene match. Looked up from germline, CDR1 is MNHNS and CDR2 is SASEGT. CDR3 sequence: CASSEGLAGNTGELFF. CDR3 nucleotide sequence: TGTGCCAGCAGTGAAGGACTAGCGGGGAACACCGGGGAGCTGTTTTTT.

The chain joins TRBV20-1 to TRBJ2-2; 10 bases line up with TRBD2. Germline V gene sequence: CDR1 DFQATT, CDR2 SNEGSKA (reference sequence). This CDR3 is 16 amino acids long. Germline trimming cut 1 base from V and 6 bases from J; bases unmatched to any gene: 8. The CDR3 DNA sequence: TGCAGTGCTAGAGTCCCCGGGACTAGCGCATCCGGGGAGCTGTTTTTT. It codes for CSARVPGTSASGELFF.

The sample holds a few counts of this clonotype. This chain joins TRBV29-1 and TRBJ2-7; D possibly matches TRBD1 or TRBD2 (6 bases each). V was clipped by 5 bases and J by 4 bases, with 24 bases between them. Germline lookup yields CDR1 SQVTM and CDR2 ANQGSEA. The length of the CDR3 is 16 residues. Here the CDR3 reads CSVLIVDSSGWYEQYV. DNA of the CDR3: TGCAGCGTTTTGATCGTGGACAGTAGCGGATGGTACGAGCAGTACGTC.

This clonotype came up a few times. The V call is TRBV4-2, the J call TRBJ2-7; 11 bases are shared with TRBD1. Germline-derived CDR1 and CDR2 are LGHNA and YNFKEQ. The J segment lost 0 bases and the V segment lost 4 bases, leaving 2 bases of the junction unmatched. The CDR3 extends over 15 amino acids. The DNA for the CDR3 is TGTGCCAGCAGCCCTGGGACAGGGGGCTCCTACGAGCAGTACGTC. This translates into CASSPGTGGSYEQYV.

With regard to this clonotype: At one end the junction does not follow the germline gene, possibly because of a read error. The chain is built from TRBV20-1 and TRBJ2-2; 7 bases are a match to TRBD1. Germline values: CDR1 DFQATT, CDR2 SNEGSKA (reference sequence). This CDR3 is built from 15 residues. This CDR3 is CSARIRDSNTGEQFF. Here the CDR3 DNA reads TGCAGTGCTAGAATCCGGGACAGTAACACCGGGGAGCAGTTTTTT.

This clonotype was found a few times. The CDR3 DNA reads TGTGCCTCCGGGACGCACTCCTACGAGCAGTACGTC. It is translated as CASGTHSYEQYV. This chain joins TRBV6-1 and TRBJ2-7; the D gene could be TRBD1 or TRBD2 (5 bases each). CDR3 length equals 12 residues. In germline, CDR1 is MNHNS, CDR2 SASEGT. The ends were cut back, 11 bases at V and 0 bases at J, with 11 bases in the middle.

Ten or more counts support this clonotype. The V call is TRBV5-1, the J call TRBJ2-7; 7 bases are a match to TRBD1. This CDR3 has 14 residues. The junction had 5 bases not matched to a gene; V was cut back by 2 bases and J by 3 bases. CDR1 is SGHRS, CDR2 YFSETQ, per germline. CDR3 in DNA: TGCGCCAGCAGCTTCCGGGACAGCGGCTACGAGCAGTACTTC. This translates into CASSFRDSGYEQYF.

The chain couples TRBV20-1 to TRBJ2-3; the D gene could be TRBD1 or TRBD2 (5 bases each). The V and J ends lost 6 bases and 2 bases respectively, with 12 bases between them. The germline V gene encodes CDR1 DFQATT and CDR2 SNEGSKA (reference sequence). The CDR3 loop spans 13 amino acids. The CDR3 is CSARREITDTQYF. The CDR3 DNA follows: TGCAGTGCCCGCAGGGAGATCACAGATACGCAGTATTTT.